This T cell receptor (beta chain) was recorded in a study of monozygotic twins with inflammatory bowel disease. Study outcomes and limitations: Lower TCRbeta diversity (inverse Simpson) was seen in IBD patients than in healthy co-twins.

TCRdb re-called the 5' RACE reads; one entry per CDR3 protein, DNA not given. The ten most abundant clones cover 2% to 2.5% of a sample with approximately 150,000 distinct CDR3 sequences. About this clonotype: As yet, its antigen is unknown.

CDR1 is MDHEN and CDR2 is SYDVKM in the germline V gene. CDR3 length equals 15 residues. The TCR sequence derives from a human donor with ulcerative colitis or Crohn's disease, or a healthy co-twin of an affected twin (not recorded which). The specimen sequenced was blood. The chain is built from TRBV28 and TRBJ2-2; TCRdb lists TRBD2, though no DNA is available to test this call. CDR3 sequence: CGTSGLTAGTGELFF. Looking up the rest from reference TRBV28 and TRBJ2-2 gives the full variable domain: DVKVTQSSRYLVKRTGEKVFLECVQDMDHENMFWYRQDPGLGLRLIYFSYDVKMKEKGDIPEGYSVSREKKERFSLILESASTNQTSMYLCGTSGLTAGTGELFFGEGSRLTVL.